What follows describes a single T cell receptor (beta chain). CDR3 length: 14 residues. CDR1 and CDR2 (germline): MNHEY, SMNVEV (reference sequence). V trimming: 8 bases; J trimming: 4 bases; junction bases outside the gene matches: 8. This entry comes from a study of T cell changes during pregnancy in multiple sclerosis. Clones were read by immunoSEQ multiplex PCR, and TCRdb kept only the in-frame ones, dropping some. The table lists about 38,000 clones, 91% of them singletons. Sequences were derived from CD8+ T cells from peripheral blood mononuclear cells, sampled in the second trimester of pregnancy. V is TRBV27 and J is TRBJ1-5, with TRBD1 matching 7 bases. This sequence was found in a female donor with multiple sclerosis, enrolled in a pregnancy study. The CDR3 protein is CASGWWGQNQPQHF. For the CDR3, the DNA is TGTGCCAGCGGTTGGTGGGGACAGAATCAGCCCCAGCATTTT.